The entry below describes one TCR beta chain. What it recognizes is unknown. This sample is drawn from a study of T cell responses to AZD1222 COVID-19 vaccine. General study points: All repertoire sampling was performed exclusively after the peak T cell response. Baseline serostatus was positive in only six AZD1222 recipients.

This CDR3 is 14 amino acids long. V lost 5 bases and J 7 bases, leaving 15 bases between the germline ends. Germline loops: CDR1 SGHTA, CDR2 FQGNSA. Here immunoSEQ multiplex PCR was the method, and the copy in TCRdb shows in-frame clones only, minus some. This table has around 200,000 clones, around nine tenths appearing once. This clonotype was obtained from an adult in good health. The sequenced sample was peripheral blood, obtained on day 0 of AZD1222 vaccination. The genes are TRBV7-2 and TRBJ2-1; D may correspond to TRBD1 or TRBD2 (6 bases each). The CDR3 DNA sequence: TGTGCCAGCAGCCCCGGAGGGGGAGATAATGAGCAGTTCTTC. Translated: CASSPGGGDNEQFF.